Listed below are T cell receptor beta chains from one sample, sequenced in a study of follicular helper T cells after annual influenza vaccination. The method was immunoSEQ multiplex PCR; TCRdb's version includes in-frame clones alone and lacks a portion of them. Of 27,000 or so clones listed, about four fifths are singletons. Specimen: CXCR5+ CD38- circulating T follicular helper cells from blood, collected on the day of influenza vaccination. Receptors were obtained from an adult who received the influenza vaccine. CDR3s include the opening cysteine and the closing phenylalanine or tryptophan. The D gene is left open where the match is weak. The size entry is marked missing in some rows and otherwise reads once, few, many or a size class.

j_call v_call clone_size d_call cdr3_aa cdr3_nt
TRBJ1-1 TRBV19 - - CASSNRAFEAFF TGTGCCAGTAGTAACAGGGCGTTTGAAGCTTTCTTT
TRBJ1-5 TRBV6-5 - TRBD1 CASSTGAPNQPQHF TGTGCCAGCAGTACAGGGGCTCCCAATCAGCCCCAGCATTTT
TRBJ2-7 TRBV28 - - CASRYEGVRGSYEQYF TGTGCCAGCAGGTACGAGGGGGTCAGGGGATCCTACGAGCAGTACTTC
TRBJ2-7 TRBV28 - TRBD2 CASRLGGNLGEQYF TGTGCCAGCAGACTGGGGGGGAACTTAGGCGAGCAGTACTTC
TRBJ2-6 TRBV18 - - CASSPGHSGANVLTF TGTGCCAGCTCACCGGGCCACTCTGGGGCCAACGTCCTGACTTTC
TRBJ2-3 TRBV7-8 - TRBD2 CASSWGLAGYRTDTQYF TGTGCCAGCAGCTGGGGACTAGCGGGGTACCGCACAGATACGCAGTATTTT
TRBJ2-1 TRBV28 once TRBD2 CASRPGLARNEQFF TGTGCCAGCAGGCCGGGACTAGCTCGCAATGAGCAGTTCTTC
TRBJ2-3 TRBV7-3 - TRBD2 CASSLTMRGAGADTQYF TGTGCCAGCAGCTTAACTATGCGGGGGGCCGGGGCAGATACGCAGTATTTT
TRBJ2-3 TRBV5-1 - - CASSLRLAALTDTQYF TGCGCCAGCAGCTTAAGATTGGCGGCTCTGACAGATACGCAGTATTTT
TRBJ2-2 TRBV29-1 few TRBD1 CSAGTGGNTGELFF TGCAGCGCCGGGACAGGGGGCAACACCGGGGAGCTGTTTTTT
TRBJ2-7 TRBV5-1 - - CASRGSGPSSYEQYF TGCGCCAGCAGGGGGAGTGGGCCCTCCTCCTACGAGCAGTACTTC
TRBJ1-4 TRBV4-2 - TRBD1 CASSQVTGEEKLFF TGTGCCAGCAGCCAAGTAACAGGGGAAGAAAAACTGTTTTTT
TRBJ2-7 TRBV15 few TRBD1 CATRGQGGGEQYF TGTGCCACCAGGGGACAGGGAGGGGGCGAGCAGTACTTC
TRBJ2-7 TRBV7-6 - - CASSLVEGEQYF TGTGCCAGCAGCTTAGTCGAGGGCGAGCAGTACTTC
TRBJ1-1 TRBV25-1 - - CASSEPGQNTEAFF TGTGCCAGCAGTGAACCGGGACAAAACACTGAAGCTTTCTTT
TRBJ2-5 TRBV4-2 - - CASSPAWGVSPETQYF TGTGCCAGCAGCCCGGCGTGGGGGGTCTCACCAGAGACCCAGTACTTC
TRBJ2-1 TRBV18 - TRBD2 CASSPPVRGLAGSQSYNEQFF TGTGCCAGCTCACCACCGGTCAGGGGACTAGCGGGAAGTCAATCCTACAATGAGCAGTTCTTC
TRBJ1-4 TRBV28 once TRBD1 CASSRGTATNEKLFF TGTGCCAGCAGTAGGGGGACAGCAACTAATGAAAAACTGTTTTTT
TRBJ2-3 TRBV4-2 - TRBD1 CASSQGQGIDTDTQYF TGTGCCAGCAGCCAAGGACAGGGGATAGACACAGATACGCAGTATTTT
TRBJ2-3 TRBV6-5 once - CASSYSRVRDTQYF TGTGCCAGCAGTTACTCGAGGGTGAGGGATACGCAGTATTTT
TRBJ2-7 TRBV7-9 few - CASNPSSGEQYF TGTGCCAGCAACCCTAGTTCGGGGGAGCAGTACTTC
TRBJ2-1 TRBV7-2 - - CASSAGWGSYNEQFF TGTGCCAGCAGCGCAGGGTGGGGCTCCTACAATGAGCAGTTCTTC
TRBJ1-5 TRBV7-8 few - CASSPGTGGNQPQHF TGTGCCAGCAGCCCGGGAACGGGGGGCAATCAGCCCCAGCATTTT
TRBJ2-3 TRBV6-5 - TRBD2 CASSYKTSGTDTQYF TGTGCCAGCAGTTACAAAACTAGCGGCACAGATACGCAGTATTTT
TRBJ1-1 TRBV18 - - CASSPNRDMNTEAFF TGTGCCAGCTCACCAAATCGAGACATGAACACTGAAGCTTTCTTT
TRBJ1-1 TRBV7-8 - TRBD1 CASSPRTGNTEAFF TGTGCCAGCAGCCCCCGGACAGGGAACACTGAAGCTTTCTTT
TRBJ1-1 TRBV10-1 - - CASSEYRGSTEAFF TGCGCCAGCAGTGAGTACCGAGGGAGCACTGAAGCTTTCTTT
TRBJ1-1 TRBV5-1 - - CASSWEQETEAFF TGCGCCAGCAGCTGGGAACAGGAAACTGAAGCTTTCTTT
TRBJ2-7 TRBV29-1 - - CSVAGPDEQYF TGCAGCGTGGCAGGGCCCGACGAGCAGTACTTC
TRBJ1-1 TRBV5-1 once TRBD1 CASSLPGGTEAFF TGCGCCAGCAGCTTACCAGGGGGCACTGAAGCTTTCTTT
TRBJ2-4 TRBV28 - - CASSLYQSGRAKNIQYF TGTGCCAGCAGTTTATATCAGAGTGGGAGAGCCAAAAACATTCAGTACTTC
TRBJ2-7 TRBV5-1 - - CASSDSPREQYF TGCGCCAGCAGCGACAGCCCCCGCGAGCAGTACTTC
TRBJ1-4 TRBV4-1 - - CASSASRGPTNEKLFF TGCGCCAGCAGCGCCAGCAGGGGACCAACTAATGAAAAACTGTTTTTT
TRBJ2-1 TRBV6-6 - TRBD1 CASRGTGDNEQFF TGTGCCAGCAGGGGGACAGGAGACAATGAGCAGTTCTTC
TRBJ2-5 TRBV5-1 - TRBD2 CASSLAVGGSGGETQYF TGCGCCAGCAGCTTGGCCGTAGGCGGGAGCGGCGGGGAGACCCAGTACTTC
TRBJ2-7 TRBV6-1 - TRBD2 CASSEASGGPYEQYF TGTGCCAGCAGTGAAGCTAGCGGGGGCCCCTACGAGCAGTACTTC
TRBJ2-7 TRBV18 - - CASSQDFAYEQYF TGTGCCAGCTCACAGGACTTCGCCTACGAGCAGTACTTC
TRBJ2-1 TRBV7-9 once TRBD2 CASSLSSGTSGDNEQFF TGTGCCAGCAGCTTAAGTTCTGGAACTAGCGGAGACAATGAGCAGTTCTTC
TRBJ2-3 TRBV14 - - CASSQAQGRKDTQYF TGTGCCAGCAGCCAAGCACAGGGGAGGAAAGATACGCAGTATTTT
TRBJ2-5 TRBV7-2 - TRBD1 CASSLGQGAYETQYF TGTGCCAGCAGCTTAGGACAGGGGGCTTATGAGACCCAGTACTTC
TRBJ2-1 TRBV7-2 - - CASSLESRNNEQFF TGTGCCAGCAGCTTAGAAAGCCGCAACAATGAGCAGTTCTTC
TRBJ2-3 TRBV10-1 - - CASSTTGKQGDTQYF TGCGCCAGCAGTACGACAGGAAAACAGGGAGATACGCAGTATTTT
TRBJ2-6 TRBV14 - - CASSQDTAALTF TGTGCCAGCAGCCAAGACACAGCCGCCCTGACTTTC
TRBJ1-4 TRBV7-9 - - CASSLRSGVGNEKLFF TGTGCCAGCAGCCTACGGTCCGGGGTGGGTAATGAAAAACTGTTTTTT
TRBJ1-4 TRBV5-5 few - CASSLAYEKLFF TGTGCCAGCAGCTTGGCCTATGAAAAACTGTTTTTT
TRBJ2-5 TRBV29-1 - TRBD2 CSVELAGGRETQYF TGCAGCGTTGAACTAGCGGGGGGTAGGGAGACCCAGTACTTC
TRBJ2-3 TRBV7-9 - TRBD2 CASNGLAGGPRTDTQYF TGTGCCAGCAACGGACTAGCGGGAGGGCCGCGTACAGATACGCAGTATTTT
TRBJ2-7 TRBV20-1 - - CSARISYEQYF TGCAGTGCTAGGATCAGCTACGAGCAGTACTTC